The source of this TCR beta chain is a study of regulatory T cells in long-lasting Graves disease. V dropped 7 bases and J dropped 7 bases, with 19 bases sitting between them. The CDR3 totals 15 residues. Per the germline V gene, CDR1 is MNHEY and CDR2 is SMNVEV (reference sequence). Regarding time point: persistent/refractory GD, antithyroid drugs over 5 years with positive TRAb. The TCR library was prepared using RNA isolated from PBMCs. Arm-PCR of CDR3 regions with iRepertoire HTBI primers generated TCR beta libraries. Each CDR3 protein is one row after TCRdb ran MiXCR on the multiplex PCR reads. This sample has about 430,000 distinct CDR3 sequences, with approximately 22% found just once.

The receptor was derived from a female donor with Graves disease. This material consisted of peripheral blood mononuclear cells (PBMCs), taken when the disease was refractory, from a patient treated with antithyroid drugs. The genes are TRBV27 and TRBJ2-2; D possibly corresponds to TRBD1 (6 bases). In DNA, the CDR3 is TGTGCCAGCAAGGCGGAGCAGGGGTTGTTCGGGGAGCTGTTTTTT. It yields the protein CASKAEQGLFGELFF.